These 14 T cell receptor beta chains were sequenced from one sample in a study of control samples from healthy donors and cancer patients. The repertoire was sequenced with immunoSEQ multiplex PCR; TCRdb's copy has only in-frame clones and lacks some. The sample has some 130,000 clones; about 95% are singletons. The sample was blood. All receptors derive from a man aged 25 to 40 in good health.

The gene calls are TRBV28 and TRBJ1-5, with D unresolved. Per germline, CDR1 MDHEN and CDR2 SYDVKM. The V end lost 3 bases, the J end lost 9 bases, and 9 bases lay between the germline ends. The CDR3 length is 12 residues. CDR3: CASSFLPRPQHF. The CDR3, as DNA: TGTGCCAGCAGTTTCCTCCCCCGGCCCCAGCATTTT. Supplemented by reference TRBV28 and TRBJ1-5, the full variable domain reads DVKVTQSSRYLVKRTGEKVFLECVQDMDHENMFWYRQDPGLGLRLIYFSYDVKMKEKGDIPEGYSVSREKKERFSLILESASTNQTSMYLCASSFLPRPQHFGDGTRLSIL.

The gene calls are TRBV11-2 and TRBJ2-7; tentative D call: TRBD1 (6 bases). With 3 bases removed from V and 3 bases from J, the gap between germline ends came to 12 bases. The CDR3 has 14 residues. In germline, CDR1 is SGHAT, CDR2 FQNNGV. Here the CDR3 reads CASSFGQRSYEQYF. The CDR3 DNA is TGTGCCAGCAGCTTCGGACAGAGGAGCTACGAGCAGTACTTC.

This chain connects TRBV10-2 to TRBJ1-4; D is unclear. Germline V gives CDR1 WSHSY, CDR2 SAAADI. The V end was cut by 0 bases, the J end by 7 bases, with 6 bases between. This CDR3 is built from 13 residues. CDR3 in DNA: TGCGCCAGCAGTGAGTCGTCAGTTGAAAAACTGTTTTTT. Translating it yields CASSESSVEKLFF.

As regards this clone: This CDR3 is also generated by other DNA sequences in the sample. The rearrangement joins TRBV4-1 to TRBJ2-5; D uncertain. V lost 1 base, J lost 2 bases, and 5 bases lay in between. CDR3 length: 13 residues. The germline V gene has CDR1 MGHRA and CDR2 YSYEKL. The CDR3 protein is CASSQGVQETQYF. As DNA, the CDR3 is TGCGCCAGCAGCCAAGGAGTTCAAGAGACCCAGTACTTC.

The V gene is TRBV7-9, the J gene TRBJ2-7; the D gene could be TRBD1 or TRBD2 (5 bases each). The germline V gene encodes CDR1 SEHNR and CDR2 FQNEAQ (reference sequence). The CDR3 totals 15 residues. The V and J ends lost 3 bases and 3 bases respectively, with 15 bases between them. CDR3 nucleotides: TGTGCCAGCAGCTTGGGGGATATTTTAGTCTACGAGCAGTACTTC. Protein sequence: CASSLGDILVYEQYF.

The chain recombines TRBV27 with TRBJ2-2; D gene uncertain. The CDR3 has 11 residues. Germline-derived CDR1 and CDR2 are MNHEY and SMNVEV (reference sequence). V was clipped by 2 bases and J by 6 bases, with 1 base between them. The CDR3 spells CASSLAGELFF. The CDR3 DNA is TGTGCCAGCAGTTTAGCCGGGGAGCTGTTTTTT.

In its sample, this clone was seen once. The chain joins TRBV27 to TRBJ2-1; a weak D match, TRBD2 (6 bases). The CDR3 has 15 residues. Trimming took off 2 bases at V and 0 bases at J, with 8 bases between the two ends. Germline CDR1 and CDR2: MNHEY and SMNVEV (reference sequence). The CDR3 here is CASSLAGSSYNEQFF. CDR3 bases: TGTGCCAGCAGTTTAGCCGGGAGCTCCTACAATGAGCAGTTCTTC.

The chain combines TRBV7-2 with TRBJ2-4; TRBD2 might be the D (5 bases). V was cut by 4 bases and J by 0 bases, with 10 bases left in between. Germline values: CDR1 SGHTA, CDR2 FQGNSA. CDR3 length: 15 amino acids. Here the CDR3 DNA reads TGTGCCAGCAGCTCATGGACTGAAGCCAAAAACATTCAGTACTTC. Translated: CASSSWTEAKNIQYF.

This sequence joins TRBV7-8 and TRBJ1-4, with D perhaps TRBD1 (6 bases). This CDR3 spans 15 amino acids. V lost 5 bases and J lost 4, with 14 bases in between. In germline, CDR1 is SGHVS, CDR2 FQNEAQ. CDR3 region: CASSPRRGNNEKLFF. In DNA, the CDR3 is TGTGCCAGCAGCCCTAGGAGGGGGAATAATGAAAAACTGTTTTTT.

This sequence joins TRBV28 and TRBJ2-1; 7 nucleotides agree with TRBD1. With V trimmed by 3 bases and J by 8 bases, 16 bases remained unmatched. The CDR3 is made up of 17 amino acids. The germline CDR1 and CDR2 sequences are MDHEN and SYDVKM. CDR3 sequence: CASSFTRGRLSFHEQFF. Written as DNA, the CDR3 is TGTGCCAGCAGTTTCACGAGGGGGCGGCTTTCTTTCCATGAGCAGTTCTTC.

The chain uses TRBV20-1 and TRBJ1-2; a possible D gene is TRBD1 (6 bases). Per germline, CDR1 DFQATT and CDR2 SNEGSKA (reference sequence). The CDR3 has 11 amino acids. V dropped 6 bases and J dropped 9 bases, with 14 bases sitting between them. CDR3 in DNA: TGCAGTGCCAGGGACAAGGCCCGCTACACCTTC. It encodes CSARDKARYTF.

The table lists this clone with a few counts. The rearrangement joins TRBV18 to TRBJ1-1, with D unclear. The CDR3 runs 12 residues. CDR1 and CDR2 from the germline V gene are KGHSH and LQKENI. The V end lost 4 bases, the J end lost 8 bases, and 11 bases lay between the germline ends. The CDR3 sequence is CASSRAGVEAFF. The CDR3 DNA follows: TGTGCCAGCTCACGAGCCGGAGTAGAAGCTTTCTTT. The entire variable domain, with the rest obtained from reference TRBV18 and TRBJ1-1, is as follows: NAGVMQNPRHLVRRRGQEARLRCSPMKGHSHVYWYRQLPEEGLKFMVYLQKENIIDESGMPKERFSAEFPKEGPSILRIQQVVRGDSAAYFCASSRAGVEAFFGQGTRLTVV.

The chain is built from TRBV24-1 and TRBJ2-2, with D tentatively TRBD1 (5 bases). This CDR3 contains 13 residues. Deletions cut 3 bases from V and 6 bases from J, with 7 bases between. Per the germline V gene, CDR1 is KGHDR and CDR2 is SFDVKD. CDR3 protein: CATSDKGAGELFF. CDR3 DNA sequence: TGTGCCACCAGTGATAAAGGGGCCGGGGAGCTGTTTTTT.

This chain joins TRBV7-3 and TRBJ2-2; possibly TRBD1 for D (5 bases). The CDR3 is made up of 13 amino acids. Trimming removed 0 bases at V and 6 bases at J, with 5 bases between. Germline assignment: CDR1 SGHTA and CDR2 FQGTGA. The CDR3 DNA is TGTGCCAGCAGCTTAACAGGGGCCGGGGAGCTGTTTTTT. Its translation is CASSLTGAGELFF.